Listed below are T cell receptor beta chains from one sample, sequenced in a study of blood T cells in healthy people across ages. TCRdb re-derived calls from the 5' RACE reads in MiXCR, one entry per CDR3 protein. The sample lists 1.5 million to 2 million distinct CDR3 sequences, over 25% occurring once. What was sequenced was blood. The receptor set was obtained from a woman aged 30 to 39 in good health. CDR3s include the opening cysteine and the closing phenylalanine or tryptophan. D genes are given only for firm matches. Clone size appears in some rows only: once, few, many, or a class for an expanded clone.

TRBJ1-4 TRBV5-5 17 - - CASSKDAPGWGNEKLFF TGTGCCAGCAGCAAGGACGCCCCAGGCTGGGGGAATGAAAAACTGTTTTTT
TRBJ2-7 TRBV9 15 - - CASSVDGLSSYGQYF TGTGCCAGCAGCGTAGATGGGCTCAGCTCCTACGGGCAGTACTTC
TRBJ2-1 TRBV7-2 18 - - CASSLTGRRRSSYNEQFF TGTGCCAGCAGCCTTACGGGGCGACGACGCAGCTCCTACAATGAGCAGTTCTTC
TRBJ2-6 TRBV18 16 TRBD1 few CASSRQGVSGANVLTF TGTGCCAGCTCAAGACAGGGGGTCTCTGGGGCCAACGTCCTGACTTTC
TRBJ2-3 TRBV9 15 - few CASSVVADSTDTQYF TGTGCCAGCAGCGTAGTGGCAGATAGCACAGATACGCAGTATTTT
TRBJ2-1 TRBV6-2/TRBV6-3 15 - many CASSLSGRNYNEQFF TGTGCCAGCAGTCTGTCGGGACGTAACTACAATGAGCAGTTCTTC
TRBJ1-5 TRBV12-3/TRBV12-4 14 - - CASSYQGWNQPQHF TGTGCCAGCAGTTATCAGGGATGGAATCAGCCCCAGCATTTT
TRBJ2-7 TRBV19 15 - - CTSSLSAGGSYEQYF TGTACCAGTAGTCTGTCCGCAGGGGGGTCCTACGAGCAGTACTTC
TRBJ1-2 TRBV29-1 11 TRBD1 few CSAYRGYGYTF TGCAGCGCGTACAGGGGGTATGGCTACACCTTC
TRBJ1-2 TRBV9 14 - few CASSVEQKICGYTF TGTGCCAGCAGCGTAGAACAGAAAATCTGTGGCTACACCTTC
TRBJ2-7 TRBV10-2 15 - many CASSELDAGAYEQYF TGCGCCAGCAGTGAGTTGGATGCGGGTGCCTACGAGCAGTACTTC
TRBJ1-2 TRBV28 15 - once CASSRISGTALVGTF TGTGCCAGCAGTCGGATTTCCGGGACTGCCCTAGTGGGCACCTTC
TRBJ2-5 TRBV28 15 - - CACKEIGQTRETQYF TGTGCCTGCAAGGAGATTGGTCAGACAAGAGAGACCCAGTACTTC
TRBJ1-5 TRBV9 13 - - CASSVKWDQPQHF TGTGCCAGCAGTGTAAAATGGGACCAGCCCCAGCATTTT
TRBJ2-7 TRBV9 14 TRBD1 few CASSDQDRWDEQYF TGTGCCAGCAGCGACCAGGACAGGTGGGACGAGCAGTACTTC
TRBJ2-3 TRBV7-2 18 TRBD2 - CASFLGARKGGPADTQYF TGTGCCAGCTTCCTAGGAGCCCGGAAGGGAGGGCCGGCGGATACGCAGTATTTT
TRBJ2-3 TRBV27 16 - - CASSLMTGPAMNTQYF TGTGCCAGCAGTTTAATGACAGGCCCCGCGATGAATACGCAGTATTTT
TRBJ2-3 TRBV7-2 16 - few CASSLLERAGTDTQYF TGTGCCAGCAGCCTCCTCGAGAGAGCGGGCACAGATACGCAGTATTTT
TRBJ2-7 TRBV7-9 14 - few CASSFGGADYEQYF TGTGCCAGCAGCTTCGGTGGAGCTGACTACGAGCAGTACTTC
TRBJ1-2 TRBV7-6 15 - few CASSLAPGEVYGYTF TGTGCCAGCAGCTTAGCTCCAGGGGAGGTCTATGGCTACACCTTC
TRBJ2-1 TRBV27 11 - - CASRQFDEQFF TGTGCCAGCAGACAATTCGATGAGCAGTTCTTC
TRBJ2-5 TRBV4-1 15 TRBD2 - CASSQNAGGQETQYF TGCGCCAGCAGCCAAAATGCGGGGGGGCAAGAGACCCAGTACTTC
TRBJ2-5 TRBV7-4 13 TRBD1 - CASSYTGVETQYF TGTGCCAGCAGCTACACAGGGGTAGAGACCCAGTACTTC
TRBJ2-7 TRBV7-2 13 - - CASSLVERGEQYF TGTGCCAGCAGCTTAGTTGAGCGAGGCGAGCAGTACTTC